This entry lists 12 T cell receptor beta chains sequenced from one sample in a study of CD8 T cells in Susac syndrome. When the RNA was reverse transcribed, random hexamers were used with an input of about 0.5 to 1 ug. TCRdb reprocessed the immunoSEQ multiplex PCR reads with MiXCR, giving one entry per CDR3 protein. The table records about 180,000 distinct CDR3 sequences, about 95% of them present only once. Sequencing was done on a sample of CD8+ T cells from PBMCs. The source is a human donor with multiple sclerosis.

This clonotype was recorded only once. The genes are TRBV7-2 and TRBJ2-3; 12 positions agree with TRBD2. The CDR3 spans 18 residues. The germline V gene encodes CDR1 SGHTA and CDR2 FQGNSA. Trimming took 1 base from V and 0 from J; bases not matched to a gene: 5. The CDR3 protein is CASSLVGLAGTSTDTQYF. CDR3 nucleotides: TGTGCCAGCAGCTTAGTCGGACTAGCGGGGACTAGCACAGATACGCAGTATTTT.

The chain carries TRBV28 and TRBJ2-1; D may correspond to TRBD1 or TRBD2 (5 bases each). The germline CDR1 and CDR2 sequences are MDHEN and SYDVKM. The length of the CDR3 is 14 residues. V shed 7 bases and J shed 6 bases, with 16 bases lying between them. The CDR3 sequence is CASITRDGANEQFF. Here the CDR3 DNA reads TGTGCCAGCATCACCCGGGACGGGGCCAATGAGCAGTTCTTC. Full variable domain (missing parts from reference TRBV28 and TRBJ2-1): DVKVTQSSRYLVKRTGEKVFLECVQDMDHENMFWYRQDPGLGLRLIYFSYDVKMKEKGDIPEGYSVSREKKERFSLILESASTNQTSMYLCASITRDGANEQFFGPGTRLTVL.

The chain couples TRBV12-3 or TRBV12-4 to TRBJ1-1; no clear D gene. The CDR3 extends over 13 amino acids. V was cut by 4 bases and J by 1 base, with 7 bases left in between. In DNA, the CDR3 is TGTGCCAGCAGTTGGGCAAAGAACACTGAAGCTTTCTTT. This translates into CASSWAKNTEAFF.

V usage is TRBV29-1 and J usage is TRBJ2-7; D assignment may be TRBD1 or TRBD2 (5 bases each). Trimming removed 4 bases from V and 5 bases from J, with 12 bases in between. CDR3 length: 12 amino acids. Germline CDR1 and CDR2: SQVTM and ANQGSEA. In nucleotides, the CDR3 is TGCAGCGTTGTAGGGGAGAACCACGAGCAGTACTTC. The encoded protein is CSVVGENHEQYF.

V and J are TRBV5-1 and TRBJ2-6; TRBD2 is a possible D gene (6 bases). This CDR3 is 16 amino acids long. V was shortened by 4 bases and J by 3 bases, with 14 bases between the two germline ends. Germline V lookup: CDR1 SGHRS, CDR2 YFSETQ. CDR3 protein: CASSMHGGFGANVLTF. CDR3 in DNA: TGCGCCAGCAGCATGCACGGGGGATTTGGGGCCAACGTCCTGACTTTC.

The chain carries TRBV29-1 and TRBJ2-7; perhaps TRBD1 as D (5 bases). The germline CDR1 and CDR2 sequences are SQVTM and ANQGSEA. The CDR3 totals 13 residues. The germline V and J ends were trimmed by 4 bases and 2 bases, with 12 bases remaining between them. The CDR3 nucleotides read TGCAGCGTTGTTCAGGGTGGGCCCTACGAGCAGTACTTC. This gives the protein CSVVQGGPYEQYF.

The V gene is TRBV7-9, the J gene TRBJ1-5; D possibly corresponds to TRBD1 (5 bases). Germline V gene sequence: CDR1 SEHNR, CDR2 FQNEAQ (reference sequence). Trimming pared 5 bases from V and 3 bases from J, leaving 14 bases between. The CDR3 consists of 15 residues. The CDR3 sequence is CASSNTGTVNQPQHF. As DNA, the CDR3 is TGTGCCAGCAGCAACACCGGGACGGTCAATCAGCCCCAGCATTTT.

The chain uses TRBV20-1 and TRBJ1-2; 8 positions agree with TRBD1. V was pared by 6 bases and J by 6 bases, with 9 bases of the junction left unmatched. The CDR3 consists of 13 residues. From germline, CDR1 is DFQATT and CDR2 SNEGSKA (reference sequence). In DNA, the CDR3 is TGCAGTGCCACCGAGAGGACAGGGAATGGCTACACCTTC. Translating it yields CSATERTGNGYTF.

This clonotype was seen a single time. V and J are TRBV25-1 and TRBJ2-7; D is unresolved. The CDR3 is 11 residues long. Germline CDR1 MGHDK, CDR2 SYGVNS. V was clipped by 2 bases and J by 5 bases, with 4 bases between them. CDR3 DNA: TGTGCCAGCAGTGAAACCCACGAGCAGTACTTC. Translating gives CASSETHEQYF.

The chain uses TRBV5-1 and TRBJ2-1; tentative D call: TRBD2 (6 bases). Trimming removed 4 bases from V and 8 bases from J, with 16 bases in between. The CDR3 has 14 residues. Per germline, CDR1 SGHRS and CDR2 YFSETQ. CDR3 protein: CASSGTGSTHEQFF. CDR3 in DNA: TGCGCCAGCAGCGGTACCGGGAGTACCCATGAGCAGTTCTTC.

This chain uses TRBV20-1 with TRBJ2-7; D gene unclear. V dropped 1 base and J dropped 0 bases, with 7 bases sitting between them. CDR1 and CDR2 from the germline V gene are DFQATT and SNEGSKA (reference sequence). The CDR3 runs 13 residues. The CDR3 here is CSARAPTSYEQYF. In DNA, the CDR3 is TGCAGTGCTAGAGCCCCCACCTCCTACGAGCAGTACTTC.

This rearrangement joins TRBV20-1 to TRBJ2-3; 10 nucleotides line up with TRBD2. The CDR3 runs to 15 residues. Per germline, CDR1 DFQATT and CDR2 SNEGSKA (reference sequence). J lost 10 bases, V lost 6 bases, and 16 bases had no gene match. The DNA of the CDR3 is TGCAGTGCCCGGACTAGCGGCATCCTATTCGATGCGCAGTATTTT. It yields the protein CSARTSGILFDAQYF.